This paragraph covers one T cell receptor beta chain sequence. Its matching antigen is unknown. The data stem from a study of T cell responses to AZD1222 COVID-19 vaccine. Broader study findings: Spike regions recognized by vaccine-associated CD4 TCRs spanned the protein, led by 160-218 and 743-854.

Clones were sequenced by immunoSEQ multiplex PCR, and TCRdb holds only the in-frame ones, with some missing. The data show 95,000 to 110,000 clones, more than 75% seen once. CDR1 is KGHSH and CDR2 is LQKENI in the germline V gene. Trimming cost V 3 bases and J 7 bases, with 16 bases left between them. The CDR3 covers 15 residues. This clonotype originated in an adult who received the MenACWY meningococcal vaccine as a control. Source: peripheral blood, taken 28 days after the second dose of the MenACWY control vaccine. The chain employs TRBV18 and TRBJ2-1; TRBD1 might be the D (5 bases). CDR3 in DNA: TGTGCCAGCTCACCTGGACCAGGGATGGGTAATGAGCAGTTCTTC. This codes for CASSPGPGMGNEQFF.